This T cell receptor (beta chain) was retrieved from a study of CD8+ T cells in alopecia areata. On the study more broadly: Dosing with tofacitinib proceeded for 6 to 18 months, followed by 6 months off drug.

About this clone itself: What it binds is unknown.

Germline loops: CDR1 MGHRA, CDR2 YSYEKL. CDR3 length: 17 amino acids. Between the trimmed V and J ends, which lost 2 bases and 6 bases, there was a span of 20 bases. Findings and caveats of the study: Affected scalp, especially in alopecia totalis/universalis, had a higher clonality than normal scalp did. Within the top 100, expanded CD8+ clones significantly decreased with tofacitinib, as did scalp clonality.

Sequencing templates came from extracted RNA that was reverse transcribed into cDNA. Only in-frame clones appear in the TCRdb table, and some are missing; sequencing was by immunoSEQ multiplex PCR. The table has about 7,400 clones, 64% seen once. As to treatment: oral pan-JAK inhibitor, 5-10 mg twice daily. Alopecia areata patients gave lesional scalp punch biopsies and peripheral blood samples. Specimen: skin, collected at week 4, from a patient treated with tofacitinib. The TCR was taken from a human donor with alopecia areata. The chain links TRBV4-1 to TRBJ2-1; D call uncertain. DNA for the CDR3: TGCGCCAGCAGCCAATCGCCCACTCATCCCCCTCTCAATGAGCAGTTCTTC. Translating it yields CASSQSPTHPPLNEQFF.